Described below is a single TCR beta chain sequence and its context. These data come from a study of blood T cell repertoires in COVID-19. In the study overall: COVID-19 samples from acute and convalescent phases originated in the United States, Italy and Spain.

In the source study's methods: It was from reference gene primer amplification that nucleated cell counts were estimated. Some clones are missing from TCRdb's copy, which holds only in-frame ones; the method was immunoSEQ multiplex PCR. Clone size and the V and J calls come from that table; the DNA yielded D and trimming. The sample records roughly 40,000 clones, 75% to 85% being singletons. Germline CDR1 SGHAT, CDR2 FQNNGV. Losses at the gene ends were 4 bases for V and 7 bases for J; bases not matched to a gene: 6. This CDR3 region has 13 residues. Sequencing was done on a sample of peripheral blood. The clonotype was recovered from a human donor in a cohort sampled during active COVID-19. The chain carries TRBV11-2 and TRBJ2-5; 7 nucleotides line up with TRBD1. CDR3 sequence (DNA): TGTGCCAGCAGCTGGGACAGTCTGAGGACCCAGTACTTC. Amino acids: CASSWDSLRTQYF.